The clone carrying this TCR beta chain has just a few counts. The antigen remains undetermined. This sample stems from a study of identical twins. Study-level points and caveats: Conclusions came from cross-sectional statistical analysis, not from following the same donors. Sequences that were out-of-frame, alpha and twin-shared displayed an excess of low generation probability. The authors noted that invariant MAIT and iNKT cells could partly confound zero-insertion analyses.

Germline trimming cut 1 base from V and 0 bases from J; bases unmatched to any gene: 11. The germline gives CDR1 SGHTA, CDR2 FQGNSA. The CDR3 extends over 18 amino acids. Unique molecular identifiers were present on cDNA, and template switching added a universal primer site. MiXCR, run by TCRdb on the 5' RACE reads, gives a single entry per CDR3 protein. This table has a few hundred thousand distinct CDR3 sequences, just under 10% appearing once. These records were also assigned to another study, of yellow fever vaccine responses in identical twins.

The chain couples TRBV7-2 to TRBJ1-1; 7 bases match TRBD1. This receptor was obtained from a woman under 30 in good health. Sample: PBMCs. The CDR3: CASSLVAGQILMNTEAFF. The DNA for the CDR3 is TGTGCCAGCAGCTTAGTCGCGGGACAGATCCTAATGAACACTGAAGCTTTCTTT.